This T cell receptor beta chain is from a study of T cell repertoires and HLA-DP antigens. The wider study: In vitro CD4+ alloreactivity was against HeLa-presented HLA-DP. Pre-culture CD4+ samples used about 1,200 ng DNA versus about 220 ng for CD137+CD4+ sorts.

Note on this clone: Its target is not known.

Amplification used primers for 54 TRBV and 13 TRBJ segments. TCRdb's copy holds only in-frame clones and misses some; the assay was immunoSEQ multiplex PCR. The top ten clones hold about 0.3% of a sample with around 100,000 clones, 80% to 95% of them seen once. V was pared by 2 bases and J by 6 bases, with 17 bases between. Germline CDR1 and CDR2: LNHDA and SQIVND (reference sequence). The CDR3 has 16 amino acids. Study-level points and caveats: Previously undetected clones averaged around 35% and 51% against the two alleles respectively.

The sample comprised CD4+ T cells from PBMCs. The clonotype comes from a woman younger than 35 in good health and CMV-seronegative. The chain carries TRBV19 and TRBJ2-1; D not resolved. CDR3 coding DNA: TGTGCCAGTAGTATACAAGCACTACGCGGTACCAATGAGCAGTTCTTC. Its translation is CASSIQALRGTNEQFF.